Presented here are 17 T cell receptor beta chains from one specimen sequenced in a study of OX40 agonist ivuxolimab in advanced cancers. Clones were read by immunoSEQ multiplex PCR, and TCRdb kept only the in-frame ones, dropping some. The table has 85,000 to 100,000 clones, roughly 90% seen once. The sequences come from CD4+ or CD8+ T cells sorted from blood, collected in a trial of the OX40 agonist ivuxolimab. All receptors come from an adult with an advanced solid tumor such as melanoma, head and neck, liver or kidney cancer.

This clone appeared once. The chain recombines TRBV9 with TRBJ2-5; a weak D match, TRBD1 (5 bases). Trimming shortened V by 4 bases and J by 5 bases, and 21 bases separated the two germline ends. The CDR3 is 16 residues long. Germline V CDR1 and CDR2: SGDLS, YYNGEE. The CDR3 region has the DNA TGTGCCAGCAGCCTAGGGGCAGTGCTTCTCGGGGAGACCCAGTACTTC. Residues: CASSLGAVLLGETQYF.

This chain links TRBV7-9 with TRBJ2-5, with a weak D call TRBD1 (7 bases). CDR1 is SEHNR and CDR2 is FQNEAQ in the germline V gene (reference sequence). CDR3 length: 16 amino acids. Trimming removed 5 bases at V and 10 bases at J, with 26 bases between. The CDR3 spells CASSQATGRTSGGQYF. DNA of the CDR3: TGTGCCAGCAGCCAAGCGACAGGGAGGACCTCTGGGGGCCAGTACTTC.

V usage is TRBV4-1 and J usage is TRBJ1-3; no clear D gene. CDR3 length: 15 residues. Trimming removed 0 bases at V and 3 bases at J, with 9 bases between. Germline CDR1 and CDR2: MGHRA and YSYEKL. The CDR3 nucleotides read TGCGCCAGCAGCCAAGACAGCCGTTATGGAAACACCATATATTTT. Translation gives CASSQDSRYGNTIYF.

This clone was seen a single time. The chain links TRBV15 to TRBJ2-7; no definite D call. Germline V lookup: CDR1 LNHNV, CDR2 YYDKDF (reference sequence). This CDR3 is built from 13 residues. Trimming shortened V by 0 bases and J by 4 bases, and 7 bases separated the two germline ends. CDR3 DNA sequence: TGTGCCACCAGCAGAGATTCTCCATACGAGCAGTACTTC. It translates to CATSRDSPYEQYF.

The chain joins TRBV28 to TRBJ1-1; D is ambiguous. This CDR3 region has 14 residues. Trimming took off 4 bases at V and 1 base at J, with 10 bases between the two ends. Germline V gene sequence: CDR1 MDHEN, CDR2 SYDVKM. CDR3: CASSSPPKNTEAFF. The CDR3 DNA reads as TGTGCCAGCAGTTCCCCGCCCAAGAACACTGAAGCTTTCTTT.

The chain couples TRBV30 to TRBJ1-6; weak D call: TRBD1 (5 bases). There are 15 residues in the CDR3. With 1 base removed from V and 9 bases from J, the gap between germline ends came to 16 bases. Germline-derived CDR1 and CDR2 are GTSNPN and SVGIG (reference sequence). The CDR3 sequence: CAWSGKQEVISPLHF. Written as DNA, the CDR3 is TGTGCCTGGAGTGGGAAACAGGAGGTAATTTCACCCCTCCACTTT.

The chain employs TRBV9 and TRBJ1-2; weak D call: TRBD1 (6 bases). V lost 4 bases and J lost 5, with 15 bases in between. CDR3 length: 14 residues. Germline V gene data show CDR1 as SGDLS and CDR2 as YYNGEE. The CDR3, as DNA: TGTGCCAGCAGCTCTCCGGGGGGCGCGTATGGCTACACCTTC. As protein: CASSSPGGAYGYTF.

This chain joins TRBV5-6 and TRBJ1-6, with 8 bases fitting TRBD1. Germline CDR1 reads SGHDT; CDR2 reads YYEEEE. CDR3 length: 17 amino acids. V lost 3 bases to trimming and J lost 0 bases; unmatched junction nucleotides: 5. CDR3 loop: CASSYGQGGSYNSPLHF. The CDR3 region has the DNA TGTGCCAGCAGCTACGGACAGGGAGGCTCCTATAATTCACCCCTCCACTTT.

The chain couples TRBV7-2 to TRBJ1-1; D gene unclear. V lost 1 base to trimming and J lost 2 bases, with 8 bases between them. This CDR3 spans 14 amino acids. The germline gives CDR1 SGHTA, CDR2 FQGNSA. Written as DNA, the CDR3 is TGTGCCAGCAGCTTAGATGCGGGTAACACTGAAGCTTTCTTT. Residues: CASSLDAGNTEAFF. The variable domain in full, completed from reference TRBV7-2 and TRBJ1-1, reads GAGVSQSPSNKVTEKGKDVELRCDPISGHTALYWYRQSLGQGLEFLIYFQGNSAPDKSGLPSDRFSAERTGGSVSTLTIQRTQQEDSAVYLCASSLDAGNTEAFFGQGTRLTVV.

This clone was seen once. The rearrangement links TRBV19 to TRBJ2-1; the match to TRBD2 covers 10 bases. The CDR3 totals 16 residues. Germline lookup yields CDR1 LNHDA and CDR2 SQIVND (reference sequence). After removal of 10 bases from V and 3 bases from J, the junction contained 12 bases not matched to a gene. The CDR3 DNA follows: TGTGCCACCACGGGGCAGCGGGGGGGTTACTACAATGAGCAGTTCTTC. Protein: CATTGQRGGYYNEQFF.

The rearrangement uses TRBV5-5 and TRBJ2-1, with 7 positions matching TRBD1. V shed 2 bases and J 4 bases; nucleotides not matched to a gene: 3. CDR3 size: 14 residues. Looked up from germline, CDR1 is SGHKS and CDR2 is YYEKEE (reference sequence). The CDR3: CASSFGTEYNEQFF. CDR3 DNA sequence: TGTGCCAGCAGCTTTGGGACAGAGTACAATGAGCAGTTCTTC. The variable domain in full, with the rest retrieved from reference TRBV5-5 and TRBJ2-1, is DAGVTQSPTHLIKTRGQQVTLRCSPISGHKSVSWYQQVLGQGPQFIFQYYEKEERGRGNFPDRFSARQFPNYSSELNVNALLLGDSALYLCASSFGTEYNEQFFGPGTRLTVL.

This chain uses TRBV7-2 with TRBJ1-5; no definite D call. With 3 bases removed from V and 4 bases from J, the gap between germline ends came to 7 bases. This CDR3 is built from 13 residues. The germline gives CDR1 SGHTA, CDR2 FQGNSA. Here the CDR3 reads CASSLDLNQPQHF. The CDR3 coding sequence is TGTGCCAGCAGCTTGGATTTAAATCAGCCCCAGCATTTT. Supplemented by reference TRBV7-2 and TRBJ1-5, the full variable domain reads GAGVSQSPSNKVTEKGKDVELRCDPISGHTALYWYRQSLGQGLEFLIYFQGNSAPDKSGLPSDRFSAERTGGSVSTLTIQRTQQEDSAVYLCASSLDLNQPQHFGDGTRLSIL.

V usage is TRBV2 and J usage is TRBJ2-1; D remains ambiguous. Germline CDR1 and CDR2: SNHLY and FYNNEI. V lost 7 bases to trimming and J lost 10 bases, with 17 bases between them. The CDR3 spans 13 residues. The chain's CDR3 is CASILGRMREQFF. CDR3 nucleotide sequence: TGTGCCAGCATTTTAGGACGTATGAGAGAGCAGTTCTTC.

The chain employs TRBV4-3 and TRBJ1-4; D is perhaps TRBD1 (5 bases). V lost 0 bases and J lost 8, with 16 bases in between. The CDR3 loop spans 16 amino acids. The germline CDR1 and CDR2 sequences are LGHNA and YSLEER. DNA of the CDR3: TGCGCCAGCAGCCAAGAGGGGCCTACTAATTGGGAAAAACTGTTTTTT. It encodes CASSQEGPTNWEKLFF.

V usage is TRBV6-5 and J usage is TRBJ2-1; D may be TRBD2 (6 bases). Trimming stripped 11 bases from V and 2 bases from J, with 16 bases between. This CDR3 is 14 amino acids long. Germline V gene data show CDR1 as MNHEY and CDR2 as SVGAGI. Written as DNA, the CDR3 is TGTGCCGGACGGGGGTCGGGCGCCTACAATGAGCAGTTCTTC. Amino acid sequence: CAGRGSGAYNEQFF.

This clone has a single count. V usage is TRBV10-2 and J usage is TRBJ2-2; D ambiguous. With 4 bases removed from V and 2 bases from J, the gap between germline ends came to 5 bases. CDR1 is WSHSY and CDR2 is SAAADI in the germline V gene. The CDR3 is 13 residues long. CDR3 residues: CASSAPNTGELFF. In DNA form, the CDR3 reads TGCGCCAGCAGTGCCCCCAACACCGGGGAGCTGTTTTTT.

This chain joins TRBV7-9 and TRBJ2-5; tentative D call: TRBD1 (5 bases). The CDR3 totals 15 residues. V lost 1 base, J lost 4 bases, and 13 bases lay in between. Germline CDR1 reads SEHNR; CDR2 reads FQNEAQ (reference sequence). The CDR3 spells CASSLVVGARETQYF. CDR3 bases: TGTGCCAGCAGCTTAGTTGTAGGGGCCCGAGAGACCCAGTACTTC.